The T cell receptor beta chain under discussion was sequenced for a study of blood T cells in healthy people across ages. For the second PCR, which ran for roughly 7 to 11 cycles, a sample-barcoded 5' primer and a J-beta primer mix were used. Every cDNA molecule bore a tag from a template-switch adaptor containing 12 random nucleotides. Sequencing recovered at least 2.5 million CDR3-containing paired-end reads from each sample. TCRdb analysed the 5' RACE reads with MiXCR anew, one entry per CDR3 protein. The repertoire includes 720,000 or so distinct CDR3 sequences, 40% to 45% of them detected once, and around 32% sits in the top ten. Extractions gave at least 5 micrograms of total RNA per sample. The CDR3 consists of 18 residues. Germline V gene data show CDR1 as LGHNA and CDR2 as YNFKEQ. Trimming pared 4 bases from V and 1 base from J, leaving 21 bases between. Turning to this clonotype: The target antigen is unknown.

Whole-study findings and limits: Unsorted PBMCs prevented conclusive naive versus antigen-experienced comparison.

Sequencing input: blood. The TCR was taken from an elderly man in good health. V and J are TRBV4-2 and TRBJ2-3; D is undetermined. The CDR3 sequence is CASSPQSGDIPGTDTQYF. The CDR3 DNA reads as TGTGCCAGCAGCCCACAGTCGGGCGACATTCCCGGCACAGATACGCAGTATTTT.